Listed here is a single T cell receptor (beta chain). What it binds is not known. CDR1 and CDR2 (germline): MNHEY, SVGAGI. The CDR3 has 14 amino acids. J gave up 2 bases and V 6 bases, and 6 bases lay outside the gene matches. This sample was taken from a study of cytomegalovirus exposure and HLA in healthy donors. Points from the study as a whole: When analyzed later, the rates of TCR association showed variation by HLA locus, with DRB1 the most and HLA-C the fewest. Prediction of most subjects' HLA-A and HLA-B alleles by TCR beta sequences was reportedly accurate.

PCR used 60 Vbeta primers and 13 Jbeta primers. Method: immunoSEQ multiplex PCR; TCRdb's copy keeps in-frame clones and lacks some. This table has approximately 170,000 clones, around four fifths appearing once. The sample comprised PBMCs. The chain couples TRBV6-5 to TRBJ2-7; 8 nucleotides agree with TRBD1. This receptor was obtained from a female donor in good health and CMV-seronegative. The CDR3 sequence: CASRRGTGAYEQYF. CDR3 nucleotide sequence: TGTGCCAGCAGGAGAGGGACAGGTGCCTACGAGCAGTACTTC.